The rows below give T cell receptor beta chains drawn from one sample of a study of B cell selection in AIRE deficiency. Method: immunoSEQ multiplex PCR; TCRdb's copy keeps in-frame clones and lacks some. Seen here are 20,000 to 30,000 clones, about 96% observed once, and the top ten hold under 0.2%. Sequenced: CD4+CD127+ conventional T cells sorted from PBMCs. The origin of the receptors is a human donor in good health. CDR3s include the opening cysteine and the closing phenylalanine or tryptophan. Each record gives: D gene, V gene, clone size, J gene, CDR3 protein, CDR3 DNA. A D gene is named only where the DNA matches it firmly. Size is stated for part of the rows, as once, few or many counts, or as a class when the clone is expanded.

-	TRBV23-1	-	TRBJ1-2	CASSHHWGGYGYTF	TGCGCCAGCAGTCACCACTGGGGCGGCTATGGCTACACCTTC
TRBD1	TRBV9	-	TRBJ1-3	CASSRGQGVSGNTIYF	TGTGCCAGCAGCCGGGGACAGGGAGTCTCTGGAAACACCATATATTTT
TRBD2	TRBV19	-	TRBJ2-2	CASTHTKTSGLSGELFF	TGTGCCAGTACCCATACTAAGACTAGCGGGTTATCCGGGGAGCTGTTTTTT
TRBD1	TRBV19	-	TRBJ2-2	CASGNQGATGELFF	TGTGCCAGCGGAAACCAGGGGGCCACCGGGGAGCTGTTTTTT
-	TRBV10-2	-	TRBJ1-1	CATLTGNTEAFF	TGCGCCACCCTGACGGGGAACACTGAAGCTTTCTTT
TRBD2	TRBV11-3	-	TRBJ2-1	CASSLGLAGIGEQFF	TGTGCCAGCAGCTTAGGACTAGCGGGGATAGGTGAGCAGTTCTTC
-	TRBV27	-	TRBJ1-1	CASSFRGARTEAFF	TGTGCCAGCAGTTTTAGAGGGGCGAGGACTGAAGCTTTCTTT
-	TRBV27	-	TRBJ1-1	CASSLRGEAFF	TGTGCCAGCAGTTTAAGGGGTGAAGCTTTCTTT
-	TRBV7-2	-	TRBJ1-4	CASSLGGQGNEKLFF	TGTGCCAGCAGCTTAGGGGGACAAGGGAATGAAAAACTGTTTTTT
-	TRBV4-2	-	TRBJ1-3	CASSPDVGRGNTIYF	TGTGCCAGCAGCCCCGACGTGGGGCGCGGAAACACCATATATTTT
TRBD1	TRBV9	-	TRBJ2-7	CASSPYRGPGVEQYF	TGTGCCAGCAGCCCGTACAGGGGCCCAGGAGTTGAGCAGTACTTC
-	TRBV5-1	-	TRBJ2-5	CASSLGQNQETQYF	TGCGCCAGCAGCTTGGGACAGAACCAAGAGACCCAGTACTTC
-	TRBV7-9	-	TRBJ2-6	CASSLAGANVLTF	TGTGCCAGCAGTCTGGCGGGGGCCAACGTCCTGACTTTC
TRBD1	TRBV7-3	-	TRBJ2-7	CASSPQGESNEQYF	TGTGCCAGCAGCCCTCAGGGGGAGTCCAACGAGCAGTACTTC
TRBD1	TRBV12-5	once	TRBJ1-1	CASGLGQGGTEAFF	TGTGCTAGTGGTTTGGGACAGGGAGGCACTGAAGCTTTCTTT
-	TRBV7-3	-	TRBJ2-2	CASTLGHNTGELFF	TGTGCCAGCACCCTCGGACACAACACCGGGGAGCTGTTTTTT
TRBD2	TRBV9	-	TRBJ2-5	CASSVGVGGGYQETQYF	TGTGCCAGCAGCGTAGGAGTGGGCGGGGGGTACCAAGAGACCCAGTACTTC
-	TRBV6-1	-	TRBJ1-2	CASSEVGFRAYGYTF	TGTGCCAGCAGTGAAGTCGGGTTTCGGGCCTATGGCTACACCTTC
TRBD1	TRBV6-1	-	TRBJ1-6	CASSGTGEWNSPLHF	TGTGCCAGCAGTGGGACAGGGGAGTGGAATTCACCCCTCCACTTT
TRBD1	TRBV18	-	TRBJ1-2	CASSPSTGQGYYGYTF	TGTGCCAGCTCACCAAGTACCGGACAGGGGTACTATGGCTACACCTTC
-	TRBV7-2	-	TRBJ1-2	CASSLTLHYGYTF	TGTGCCAGCAGCTTGACGTTGCACTATGGCTACACCTTC
TRBD2	TRBV7-2	-	TRBJ2-7	CASRSIAGGPSQYF	TGTGCCAGCAGATCCATAGCGGGGGGGCCGTCGCAGTACTTC
TRBD1	TRBV19	-	TRBJ1-5	CASRRTGGTNQPQHF	TGTGCCAGTAGGAGGACAGGGGGGACCAATCAGCCCCAGCATTTT